Listed below are T cell receptor beta chains from one sample, sequenced in a study of cytomegalovirus exposure and HLA in healthy donors. Sequenced by immunoSEQ multiplex PCR; TCRdb stores in-frame clones only, minus some. Of about 120,000 clones in the sample, over 55% were seen once. Sample: PBMCs. Receptor source: a young man in good health and CMV-seropositive. CDR3s include the opening cysteine and the closing phenylalanine or tryptophan.

V gene	CDR3 protein
TRBV6-1	CASGSRSTDTQYF
TRBV5-5	CASSLDYMNTEAFF
TRBV25-1	CASSGTANQPQHF
TRBV28	CASSLSGKGGFF
TRBV9	CASSVRGSEAFF
TRBV7-2	CASSRTSGVPYEQYF
TRBV29-1	CSVQGASFLTDTQYF
TRBV29-1	CSGRTGGGYTF
TRBV28	CASSPTQISGANVLTF
TRBV18	CASNGQGRTSPLHF
TRBV6-5	CASNRDGIPYEQYF
TRBV6-1	CASSEGRQHSGNTIYF
TRBV6-1	CASREPYSGGYTF
TRBV28	CAGQGSSYNSPLHF
TRBV27	CASSTLNQPQHF
TRBV27	CASSSWDRGGGKLFF
TRBV15	CATSRGMWGGVYEQYF
TRBV6-4	CASSDSGTGGYTF